The clone carrying this T cell receptor (beta chain) has a handful of counts. Germline CDR1 and CDR2: SGHNT and YYREEE (reference sequence). This CDR3 comprises 15 residues. Trimming pared 2 bases from V and 3 bases from J, leaving 14 bases between. The source of the sample is a study of cytomegalovirus exposure and HLA in healthy donors. The PCR had 60 Vbeta and 13 Jbeta primers. Some clones are missing from TCRdb's copy, which holds only in-frame ones; the method was immunoSEQ multiplex PCR. The sample includes 150,000 to 200,000 clones, 70% of them seen just once. The clonotype originates from a man in his late teens or twenties in good health and CMV-seropositive. The chain joins TRBV5-4 to TRBJ2-5; D unclear. Sequenced input: PBMCs. CDR3 region: CASSLELSQEETQYF. CDR3 nucleotides: TGTGCCAGCAGCTTAGAACTCTCTCAAGAAGAGACCCAGTACTTC.